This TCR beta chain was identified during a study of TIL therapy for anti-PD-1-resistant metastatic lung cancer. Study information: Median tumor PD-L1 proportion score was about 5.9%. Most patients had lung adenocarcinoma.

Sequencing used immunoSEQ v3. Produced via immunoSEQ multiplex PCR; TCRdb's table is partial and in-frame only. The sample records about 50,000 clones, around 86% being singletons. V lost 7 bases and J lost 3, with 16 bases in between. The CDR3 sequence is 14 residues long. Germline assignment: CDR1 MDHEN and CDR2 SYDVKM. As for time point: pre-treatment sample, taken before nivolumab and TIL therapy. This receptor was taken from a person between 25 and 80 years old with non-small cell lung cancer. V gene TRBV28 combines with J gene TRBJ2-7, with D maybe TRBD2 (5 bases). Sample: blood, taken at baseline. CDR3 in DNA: TGTGCCAGCACTCCTGCCCCCACTAGCTACGAGCAGTACTTC. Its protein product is CASTPAPTSYEQYF.